This is a list of T cell receptor beta chains from one sample in a study of T cell responses to AZD1222 COVID-19 vaccine. The assay was immunoSEQ multiplex PCR, and TCRdb's table has in-frame clones only and misses some. The sample yields 75,000 to 95,000 clones, about 88% seen once. The sample here was peripheral blood, taken on day 0 of AZD1222 vaccination. The receptor source for this set is an adult in good health. Both conserved end residues are part of each CDR3. The order of the fields is J gene, D gene, CDR3 length, clone size, V gene, CDR3 protein, CDR3 DNA. A D gene is named only where the DNA matches it firmly. For some rows the clone size is stated as once, few or many, or as a class when expanded; others skip it.

>TRBJ2-5|NA|12|NA|TRBV6-5
CASDLYQETQYF
TGTGCCAGTGACTTGTACCAAGAGACCCAGTACTTC
>TRBJ1-3|NA|16|NA|TRBV19
CASSIEAVNAGNTIYF
TGTGCCAGTAGTATAGAGGCGGTTAATGCTGGAAACACCATATATTTT
>TRBJ1-4|TRBD1|15|NA|TRBV5-1
CASSETGTGDEKLFF
TGCGCCAGCAGTGAGACCGGGACAGGGGACGAAAAACTGTTTTTT
>TRBJ1-2|TRBD1|15|few|TRBV5-1
CASSLVGTGDYGYTF
TGCGCCAGCAGCTTGGTAGGGACAGGGGACTATGGCTACACCTTC
>TRBJ2-2|NA|16|NA|TRBV5-4
CASSPPRGAETGELFF
TGTGCCAGCAGCCCCCCCCGGGGGGCAGAGACCGGGGAGCTGTTTTTT
>TRBJ2-7|NA|12|once|TRBV24-1
CAIPYRGNEQYF
TGTGCCATCCCCTACCGGGGCAACGAGCAGTACTTC
>TRBJ2-3|TRBD2|18|NA|TRBV7-3
CASSRGTSGGLLGDTQYF
TGTGCCAGCAGCCGTGGTACTAGCGGGGGACTCTTGGGTGATACGCAGTATTTT
>TRBJ2-1|NA|17|NA|TRBV4-1
CASSQGSRAGGHNEQFF
TGCGCCAGCAGCCAAGGTTCGAGGGCAGGAGGCCACAATGAGCAGTTCTTC
>TRBJ2-7|NA|17|NA|TRBV7-6
CASSLRSTTRGSYEQYF
TGTGCCAGCAGCTTGCGATCAACGACTAGAGGCTCCTACGAGCAGTACTTC
>TRBJ1-2|NA|14|NA|TRBV6-5
CASSYSSGNYGYTF
TGTGCCAGCAGTTACTCGTCAGGGAACTATGGCTACACCTTC
>TRBJ1-5|TRBD1|15|NA|TRBV7-2
CASSLAGQSNQPQHF
TGTGCCAGCAGCTTAGCGGGACAGAGCAATCAGCCCCAGCATTTT
>TRBJ2-3|NA|15|NA|TRBV6-2/TRBV6-3
CASSYADTSTDTQYF
TGTGCCAGCAGTTATGCGGATACTAGCACAGATACGCAGTATTTT
>TRBJ2-2|NA|11|few|TRBV7-3
CASSSRGELFF
TGTGCCAGCAGTAGCAGGGGGGAGCTGTTTTTT
>TRBJ1-2|NA|14|NA|TRBV18
CASSETTRNYGYTF
TGTGCCAGCTCAGAGACGACGCGAAACTATGGCTACACCTTC